One sample yielded the 20 T cell receptor beta chains listed below, sequenced in a study of blood T cell repertoires in COVID-19. Profiling relied on immunoSEQ multiplex PCR, and the TCRdb table lists in-frame clones only, not all of them. The sample holds around 160,000 clones; around nine tenths are singletons and the top ten take approximately 2.4%. Input material: peripheral blood. All receptors derive from a human donor in a cohort sampled during active COVID-19.

The rearrangement joins TRBV14 to TRBJ1-1; D is unresolved. The CDR3 is 15 residues long. Between the trimmed V and J ends, which lost 1 base and 0 bases, there was a span of 9 bases. The V gene's germline CDR1 is SGHDN and CDR2 FVKESK. The CDR3 reads CASSQGANMNTEAFF. The DNA for the CDR3 is TGTGCCAGCAGCCAAGGAGCCAATATGAACACTGAAGCTTTCTTT.

This clone was detected only a few times. The rearrangement links TRBV9 to TRBJ2-2; the match to TRBD1 covers 7 bases. After removal of 3 bases from V and 8 bases from J, the junction contained 10 bases not matched to a gene. This CDR3 has 15 residues. The germline V gene encodes CDR1 SGDLS and CDR2 YYNGEE. The CDR3 DNA reads as TGTGCCAGCAGCGCCAGCAGACAGGGAACAGGGGAGCTGTTTTTT. Translating gives CASSASRQGTGELFF. Filled out from reference TRBV9 and TRBJ2-2, the complete variable domain reads DSGVTQTPKHLITATGQRVTLRCSPRSGDLSVYWYQQSLDQGLQFLIQYYNGEERAKGNILERFSAQQFPDLHSELNLSSLELGDSALYFCASSASRQGTGELFFGEGSRLTVL.

This rearrangement joins TRBV7-6 to TRBJ2-2, with D possibly being TRBD2 (6 bases). CDR3 length equals 14 residues. With 2 bases removed from V and 4 bases from J, the gap between germline ends came to 8 bases. CDR1 and CDR2 from the germline V gene are SGHVS and FNYEAQ. The CDR3, as DNA: TGTGCCAGCAGCTTATCGGGAGTCACCGGGGAGCTGTTTTTT. Translating gives CASSLSGVTGELFF.

The genes are TRBV19 and TRBJ2-5; D unclear. Between the trimmed V and J ends, which lost 0 bases and 1 base, there was a span of 3 bases. Germline V gives CDR1 LNHDA, CDR2 SQIVND (reference sequence). The CDR3 contains 13 residues. The CDR3 coding sequence is TGTGCCAGTAGTATAGACGTCCAAGAGACCCAGTACTTC. As protein: CASSIDVQETQYF.

The chain joins TRBV7-9 to TRBJ1-2; D remains ambiguous. The CDR3 extends over 14 amino acids. The ends were cut back, 4 bases at V and 2 bases at J, with 11 bases in the middle. CDR1 SEHNR and CDR2 FQNEAQ come from the germline V gene (reference sequence). The CDR3 DNA is TGTGCCAGCAGCTACAGCCAAGGAAACTATGGCTACACCTTC. Translating it yields CASSYSQGNYGYTF. The full variable domain, completed using reference TRBV7-9 and TRBJ1-2, is DTGVSQNPRHKITKRGQNVTFRCDPISEHNRLYWYRQTLGQGPEFLTYFQNEAQLEKSRLLSDRFSAERPKGSFSTLEIQRTEQGDSAMYLCASSYSQGNYGYTFGSGTRLTVV.

The genes are TRBV19 and TRBJ1-2; D is possibly TRBD1 (5 bases). The germline CDR1 and CDR2 sequences are LNHDA and SQIVND (reference sequence). V was cut by 2 bases and J by 3 bases, with 25 bases left in between. CDR3 length: 19 residues. For the CDR3, the DNA is TGTGCCAGTAGTATACCGGAAGGGGAGGAGAGGATGAGGTACTATGGCTACACCTTC. Protein product: CASSIPEGEERMRYYGYTF. Based on the CDR3 plus reference TRBV19 and TRBJ1-2, the full variable domain is DGGITQSPKYLFRKEGQNVTLSCEQNLNHDAMYWYRQDPGQGLRLIYYSQIVNDFQKGDIAEGYSVSREKKESFPLTVTSAQKNPTAFYLCASSIPEGEERMRYYGYTFGSGTRLTVV.

Remarks on this clone: The same CDR3 also results from other DNA sequences found in this sample. The CDR3 loop reads CAISGGPYNEQFF. In nucleotides, the CDR3 is TGTGCCATCAGTGGGGGGCCTTACAATGAGCAGTTCTTC. The rearrangement joins TRBV10-3 to TRBJ2-1; D is possibly TRBD1 (6 bases). Germline CDR1 ENHRY, CDR2 SYGVKD. V was cut by 4 bases and J by 4 bases, with 8 bases left in between. The CDR3 loop spans 13 amino acids.

The V gene is TRBV7-2, the J gene TRBJ1-2; TRBD1 matches 8 bases. J lost 4 bases, V lost 5 bases, and 3 bases had no gene match. Germline V CDR1 and CDR2: SGHTA, FQGNSA. The CDR3 totals 13 residues. The CDR3, as DNA: TGTGCCAGCAGCCCAGGACAGGGCTATGGCTACACCTTC. Protein sequence: CASSPGQGYGYTF.

V gene TRBV10-3 combines with J gene TRBJ1-1; no firm D call. Deletions cut 3 bases from V and 0 bases from J, with 5 bases between. The CDR3 sequence is 13 residues long. In germline, CDR1 is ENHRY, CDR2 SYGVKD. CDR3 protein: CAISEYMNTEAFF. CDR3 nucleotides: TGTGCCATCAGTGAATATATGAACACTGAAGCTTTCTTT.

This clone was detected once. The rearrangement links TRBV6-2 or TRBV6-3 to TRBJ1-6; D remains unclear. The CDR3 has 15 amino acids. Trimming removed 6 bases at V and 8 bases at J, with 17 bases between. Germline assignment: CDR1 MNHEY and CDR2 SVGEGT. The CDR3 nucleotides are TGTGCCAGCAGCGACGGGGTTGTGCGTGATTCACCCCTCCACTTT. It encodes CASSDGVVRDSPLHF.

The chain carries TRBV12-5 and TRBJ2-3, with 13 positions matching TRBD2. Germline V CDR1 and CDR2: LGHNT, FRNRAP. The V gene end was trimmed by 2 bases and the J gene end by 4 bases; junction bases not matched to a gene: 6. The CDR3 has 17 residues. CDR3 in DNA: TGTGCTAGTGGTTTGTCAACTAGCGGGAGGGGGGCAGATACGCAGTATTTT. It specifies CASGLSTSGRGADTQYF.

The chain couples TRBV27 to TRBJ1-5, with D possibly matching TRBD1 (5 bases). Germline CDR1 is MNHEY and CDR2 is SMNVEV (reference sequence). Deletions cut 5 bases from V and 1 base from J, with 12 bases between. This CDR3 has 15 residues. The CDR3 is CASSTVRGSNQPQHF. CDR3 coding DNA: TGTGCCAGCAGTACCGTTCGGGGGAGCAATCAGCCCCAGCATTTT.

The table lists this clone with a few counts. The rearrangement links TRBV5-4 to TRBJ1-4; TRBD1 agrees at 8 bases. In germline, CDR1 is SGHNT, CDR2 YYREEE (reference sequence). The CDR3 is made up of 14 amino acids. Trimming took 4 bases from V and 10 from J; bases not matched to a gene: 9. DNA of the CDR3: TGTGCCAGCAGCGACGAAGGACAGGGAAGAAAACTGTTTTTT. This translates into CASSDEGQGRKLFF.

The chain carries TRBV18 and TRBJ2-1; 7 nucleotides agree with TRBD1. Germline CDR1 KGHSH, CDR2 LQKENI. The CDR3 consists of 16 residues. V was clipped by 3 bases and J by 2 bases; unmatched bases: 7. The CDR3 nucleotides read TGTGCCAGCTCACCCAGGACAGGTCCCACCTACAATGAGCAGTTCTTC. Its translation: CASSPRTGPTYNEQFF.

The V gene is TRBV25-1, the J gene TRBJ1-3; 7 bases fit TRBD1. Germline V lookup: CDR1 MGHDK, CDR2 SYGVNS. The CDR3 sequence is 18 residues long. Unmatched junction bases numbered 17, after V lost 2 bases and J lost 7 bases. This CDR3 reads CASSEPRLTGFFSNTIYF. The DNA for the CDR3 is TGTGCCAGCAGTGAACCCCGCTTGACAGGGTTTTTTTCGAACACCATATATTTT.

The rearrangement links TRBV27 to TRBJ1-5; no definite D call. CDR1 is MNHEY and CDR2 is SMNVEV in the germline V gene (reference sequence). This CDR3 has 12 residues. Trimming removed 3 bases at V and 6 bases at J, with 6 bases between. The CDR3, as DNA: TGTGCCAGCAGTTTGGCGGGTCAGCCCCAGCATTTT. This encodes CASSLAGQPQHF.

The chain uses TRBV7-5 and TRBJ1-1; the D call in the table, TRBD1, was not verified against the DNA. TRBV7-5 is marked as a pseudogene. CDR3 length: 20 amino acids. The CDR3 DNA follows: TGTGCCAGAAGCCAAAACAGTGTTTACTTCCCCGGAAAGAAGAACACTGAAGCTTTCTTT. Residues: CARSQNSVYFPGKKNTEAFF.

V and J are TRBV6-1 and TRBJ2-3, with D possibly being TRBD1 (7 bases). In germline, CDR1 is MNHNS, CDR2 SASEGT. The CDR3 is made up of 15 amino acids. Deletions cut 3 bases from V and 2 bases from J, with 12 bases between. The CDR3 DNA reads as TGTGCCAGCAGTGACGACAGGGACTTCACAGATACGCAGTATTTT. As protein: CASSDDRDFTDTQYF.

This CDR3 reads CASSQDRRRTSGRGNEQFF. The CDR3 DNA reads TGCGCCAGCAGCCAAGACCGAAGGAGGACTAGCGGGAGAGGGAATGAGCAGTTCTTC. J is TRBJ2-1 and V is TRBV4-3; 13 bases map to TRBD2. The CDR3 spans 19 residues. Germline-derived CDR1 and CDR2 are LGHNA and YSLEER. Trimming removed 0 bases from V and 7 bases from J; junction bases left unmatched: 12.

This chain connects TRBV19 to TRBJ2-7, with 12 bases lining up with TRBD2. The germline V gene has CDR1 LNHDA and CDR2 SQIVND (reference sequence). With 4 bases clipped from V and 7 bases from J, the junction kept 14 bases outside the gene matches. This CDR3 region has 17 residues. CDR3 residues: CASSTASGRAGSGEQYF. CDR3 sequence (DNA): TGTGCCAGTAGTACGGCTAGCGGGAGGGCAGGTAGTGGTGAGCAGTACTTC.